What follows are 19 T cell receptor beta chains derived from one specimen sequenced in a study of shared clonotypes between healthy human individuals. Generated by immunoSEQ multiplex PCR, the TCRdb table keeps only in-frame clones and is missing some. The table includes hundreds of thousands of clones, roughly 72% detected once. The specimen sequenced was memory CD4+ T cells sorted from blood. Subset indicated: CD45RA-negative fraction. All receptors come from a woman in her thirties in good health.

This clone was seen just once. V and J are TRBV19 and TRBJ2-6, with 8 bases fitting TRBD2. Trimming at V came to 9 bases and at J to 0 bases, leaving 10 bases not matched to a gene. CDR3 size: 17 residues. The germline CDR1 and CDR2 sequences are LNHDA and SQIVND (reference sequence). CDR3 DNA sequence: TGTGCCAGCCGACGAGCGGGAGTGAGCTCTGGGGCCAACGTCCTGACTTTC. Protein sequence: CASRRAGVSSGANVLTF.

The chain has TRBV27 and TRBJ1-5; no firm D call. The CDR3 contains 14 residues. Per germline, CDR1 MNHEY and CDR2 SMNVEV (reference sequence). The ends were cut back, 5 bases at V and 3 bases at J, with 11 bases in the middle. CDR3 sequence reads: CASSPIQTNQPQHF. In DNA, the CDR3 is TGTGCCAGCAGTCCTATCCAGACCAATCAGCCCCAGCATTTT.

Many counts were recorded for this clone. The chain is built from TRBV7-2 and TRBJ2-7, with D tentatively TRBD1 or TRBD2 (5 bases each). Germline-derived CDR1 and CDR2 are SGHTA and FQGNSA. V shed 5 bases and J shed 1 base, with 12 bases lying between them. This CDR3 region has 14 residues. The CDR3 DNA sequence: TGTGCCAGCAGCCCGAGTTGGGGGTCCTACGAGCAGTACTTC. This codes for CASSPSWGSYEQYF.

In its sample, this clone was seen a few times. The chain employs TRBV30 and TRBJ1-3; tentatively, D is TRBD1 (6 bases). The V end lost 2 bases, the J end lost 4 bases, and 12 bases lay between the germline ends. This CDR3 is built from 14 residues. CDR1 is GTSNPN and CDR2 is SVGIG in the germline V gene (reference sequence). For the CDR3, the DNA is TGTGCCTGGAGTAAGGGGGTCGGCGGAAACACCATATATTTT. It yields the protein CAWSKGVGGNTIYF.

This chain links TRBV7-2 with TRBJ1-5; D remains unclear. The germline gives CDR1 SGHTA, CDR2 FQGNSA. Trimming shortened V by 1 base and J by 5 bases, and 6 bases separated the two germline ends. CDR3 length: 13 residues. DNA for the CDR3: TGTGCCAGCAGCTTAGTATCTGATCAGCCCCAGCATTTT. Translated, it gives CASSLVSDQPQHF. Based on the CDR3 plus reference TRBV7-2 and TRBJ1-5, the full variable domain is GAGVSQSPSNKVTEKGKDVELRCDPISGHTALYWYRQSLGQGLEFLIYFQGNSAPDKSGLPSDRFSAERTGGSVSTLTIQRTQQEDSAVYLCASSLVSDQPQHFGDGTRLSIL.

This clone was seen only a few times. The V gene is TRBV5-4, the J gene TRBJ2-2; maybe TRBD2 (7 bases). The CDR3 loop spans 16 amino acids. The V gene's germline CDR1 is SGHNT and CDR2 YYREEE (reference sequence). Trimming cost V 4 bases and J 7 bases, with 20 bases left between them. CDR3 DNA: TGTGCCAGCAGCCGTATTTCGGGGGGCGCGTTCGGGGAGCTGTTTTTT. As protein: CASSRISGGAFGELFF.

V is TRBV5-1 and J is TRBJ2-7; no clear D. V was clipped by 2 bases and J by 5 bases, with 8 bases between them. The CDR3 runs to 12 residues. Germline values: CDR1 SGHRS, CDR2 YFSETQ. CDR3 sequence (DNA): TGCGCCAGCAGCTTCGAGTTTAACGAGCAGTACTTC. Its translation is CASSFEFNEQYF.

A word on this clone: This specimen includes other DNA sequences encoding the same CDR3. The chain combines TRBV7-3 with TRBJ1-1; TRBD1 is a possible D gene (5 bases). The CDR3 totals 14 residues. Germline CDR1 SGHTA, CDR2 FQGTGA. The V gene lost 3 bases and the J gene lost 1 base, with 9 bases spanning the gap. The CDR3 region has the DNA TGTGCCAGCAGCTTGCGGGACCGGAACACTGAAGCTTTCTTT. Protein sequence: CASSLRDRNTEAFF.

The CDR3, as DNA: TGTGCCTGGAAGCGGGTTGGCCACGAGCAGTACTTC. This translates into CAWKRVGHEQYF. The chain is built from TRBV30 and TRBJ2-7; D possibly corresponds to TRBD2 (6 bases). Germline CDR1 reads GTSNPN; CDR2 reads SVGIG (reference sequence). This CDR3 is built from 12 residues. V dropped 4 bases and J dropped 5 bases, with 12 bases sitting between them.

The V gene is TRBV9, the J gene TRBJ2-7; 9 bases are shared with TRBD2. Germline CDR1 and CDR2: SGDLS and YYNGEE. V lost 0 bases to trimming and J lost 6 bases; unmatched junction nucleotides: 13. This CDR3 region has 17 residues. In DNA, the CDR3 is TGTGCCAGCAGCGTAGAGGGACTAGCAGGAAATTCGGGCGAGCAGTACTTC. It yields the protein CASSVEGLAGNSGEQYF.

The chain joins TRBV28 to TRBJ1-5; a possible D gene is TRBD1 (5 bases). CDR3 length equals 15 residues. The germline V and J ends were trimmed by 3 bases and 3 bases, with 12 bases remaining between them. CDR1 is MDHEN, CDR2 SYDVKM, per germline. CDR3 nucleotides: TGTGCCAGCAGTTTGGGGCGAAGATTCAATCAGCCCCAGCATTTT. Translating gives CASSLGRRFNQPQHF.

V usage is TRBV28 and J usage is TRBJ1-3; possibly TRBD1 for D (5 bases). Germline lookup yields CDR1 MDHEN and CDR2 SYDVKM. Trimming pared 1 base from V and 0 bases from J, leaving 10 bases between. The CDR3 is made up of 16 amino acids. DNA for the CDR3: TGTGCCAGCAGTTTATTTGGACACCGCTCTGGAAACACCATATATTTT. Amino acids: CASSLFGHRSGNTIYF.

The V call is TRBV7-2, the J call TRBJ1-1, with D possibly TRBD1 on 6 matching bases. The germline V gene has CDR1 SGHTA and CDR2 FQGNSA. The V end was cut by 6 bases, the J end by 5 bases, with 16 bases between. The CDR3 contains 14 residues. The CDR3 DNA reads TGTGCCAGCAGGAGCCAGGGGCTGGGGACTGAAGCTTTCTTT. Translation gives CASRSQGLGTEAFF.

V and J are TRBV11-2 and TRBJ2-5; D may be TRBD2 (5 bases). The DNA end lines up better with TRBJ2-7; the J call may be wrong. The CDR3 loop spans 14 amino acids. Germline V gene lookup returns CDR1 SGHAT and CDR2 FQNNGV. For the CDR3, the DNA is TGTGCCAGCAGCTTAGTGAAGCGGCACTACGAGCAGTACTTC. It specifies CASSLVKRHYEQYF.

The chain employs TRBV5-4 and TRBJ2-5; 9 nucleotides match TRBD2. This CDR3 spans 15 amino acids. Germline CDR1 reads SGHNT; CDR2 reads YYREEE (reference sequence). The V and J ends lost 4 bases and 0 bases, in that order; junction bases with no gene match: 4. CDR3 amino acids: CASSLAGMYQETQYF. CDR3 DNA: TGTGCCAGCAGCCTAGCGGGGATGTACCAAGAGACCCAGTACTTC.

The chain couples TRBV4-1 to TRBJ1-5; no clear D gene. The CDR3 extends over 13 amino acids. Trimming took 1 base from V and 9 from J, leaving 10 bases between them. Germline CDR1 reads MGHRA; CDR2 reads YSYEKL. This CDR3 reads CASSQAEAWPQHF. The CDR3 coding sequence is TGCGCCAGCAGCCAAGCTGAAGCTTGGCCCCAGCATTTT.

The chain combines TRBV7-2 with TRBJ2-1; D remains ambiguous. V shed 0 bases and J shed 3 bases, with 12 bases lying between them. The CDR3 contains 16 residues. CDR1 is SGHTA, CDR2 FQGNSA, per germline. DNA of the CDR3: TGTGCCAGCAGCTTAGCGCCCAGCGCCAACTACAATGAGCAGTTCTTC. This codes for CASSLAPSANYNEQFF.

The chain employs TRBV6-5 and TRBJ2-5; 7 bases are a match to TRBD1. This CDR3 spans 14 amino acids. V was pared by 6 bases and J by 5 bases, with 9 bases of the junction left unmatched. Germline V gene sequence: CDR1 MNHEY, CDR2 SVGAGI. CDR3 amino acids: CASSRNYRGETQYF. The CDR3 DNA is TGTGCCAGCAGCCGCAATTACAGGGGCGAGACCCAGTACTTC.

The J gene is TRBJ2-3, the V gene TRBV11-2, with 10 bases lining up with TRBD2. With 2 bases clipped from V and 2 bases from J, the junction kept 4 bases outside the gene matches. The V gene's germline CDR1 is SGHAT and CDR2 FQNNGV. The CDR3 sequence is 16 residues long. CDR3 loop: CASSLLAGGNTDTQYF. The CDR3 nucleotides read TGTGCCAGCAGCTTATTAGCGGGAGGTAACACAGATACGCAGTATTTT.